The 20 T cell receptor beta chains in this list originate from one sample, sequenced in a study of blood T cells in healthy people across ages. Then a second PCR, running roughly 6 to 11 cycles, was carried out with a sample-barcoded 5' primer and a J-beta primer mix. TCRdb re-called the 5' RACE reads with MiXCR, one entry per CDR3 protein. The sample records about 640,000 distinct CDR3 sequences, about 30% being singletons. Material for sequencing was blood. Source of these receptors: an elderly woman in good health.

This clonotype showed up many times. CDR3 in amino acids: CSVEAGAWNTEAFF. For the CDR3, the DNA is TGCAGCGTTGAGGCAGGGGCCTGGAACACTGAAGCTTTCTTT. The chain employs TRBV29-1 and TRBJ1-1, with D possibly TRBD1 on 6 matching bases. The CDR3 covers 14 residues. Trimming removed 3 bases from V and 1 base from J, with 12 bases in between. Germline lookup yields CDR1 SQVTM and CDR2 ANQGSEA.

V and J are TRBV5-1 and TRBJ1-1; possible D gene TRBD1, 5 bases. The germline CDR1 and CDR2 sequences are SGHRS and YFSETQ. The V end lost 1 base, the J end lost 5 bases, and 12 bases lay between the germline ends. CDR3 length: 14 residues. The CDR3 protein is CASSLNQGITEAFF. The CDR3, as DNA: TGCGCCAGCAGCTTGAATCAGGGCATAACTGAAGCTTTCTTT.

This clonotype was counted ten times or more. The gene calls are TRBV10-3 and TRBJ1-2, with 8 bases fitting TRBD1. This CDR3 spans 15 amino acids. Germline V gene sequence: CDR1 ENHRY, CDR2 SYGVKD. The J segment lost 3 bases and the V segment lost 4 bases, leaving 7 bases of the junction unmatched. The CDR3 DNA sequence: TGTGCCATCAGTGCGGACAGGGTTGGTGACTATGGCTACACCTTC. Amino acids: CAISADRVGDYGYTF.

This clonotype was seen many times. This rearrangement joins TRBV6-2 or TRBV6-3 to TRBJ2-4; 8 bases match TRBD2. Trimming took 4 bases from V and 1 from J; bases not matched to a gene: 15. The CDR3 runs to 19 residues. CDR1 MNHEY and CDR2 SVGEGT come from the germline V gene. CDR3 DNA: TGTGCCAGCAGTTCCAACGTGGGGCGCGGGGGGCCGGCCAAAAACATTCAGTACTTC. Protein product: CASSSNVGRGGPAKNIQYF.

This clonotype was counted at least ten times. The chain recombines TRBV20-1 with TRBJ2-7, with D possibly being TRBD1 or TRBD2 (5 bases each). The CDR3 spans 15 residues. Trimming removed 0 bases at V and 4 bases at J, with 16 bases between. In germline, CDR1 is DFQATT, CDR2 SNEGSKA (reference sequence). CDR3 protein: CSARDQNRGAYEQYF. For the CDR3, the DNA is TGCAGTGCTAGAGATCAGAACAGAGGGGCGTACGAGCAGTACTTC.

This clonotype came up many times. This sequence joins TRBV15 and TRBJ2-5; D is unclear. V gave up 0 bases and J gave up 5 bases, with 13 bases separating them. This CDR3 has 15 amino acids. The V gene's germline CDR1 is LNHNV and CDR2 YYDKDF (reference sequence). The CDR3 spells CATSRDRVPSETQYF. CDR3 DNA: TGTGCCACCAGCAGAGATCGAGTCCCCTCGGAGACCCAGTACTTC.

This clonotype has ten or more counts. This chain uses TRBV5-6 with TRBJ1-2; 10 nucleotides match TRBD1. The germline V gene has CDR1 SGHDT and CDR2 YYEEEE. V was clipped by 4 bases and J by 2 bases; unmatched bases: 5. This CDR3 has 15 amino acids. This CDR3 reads CASSLAGQGNYGYTF. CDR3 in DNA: TGTGCCAGCAGCCTTGCGGGACAGGGGAACTATGGCTACACCTTC.

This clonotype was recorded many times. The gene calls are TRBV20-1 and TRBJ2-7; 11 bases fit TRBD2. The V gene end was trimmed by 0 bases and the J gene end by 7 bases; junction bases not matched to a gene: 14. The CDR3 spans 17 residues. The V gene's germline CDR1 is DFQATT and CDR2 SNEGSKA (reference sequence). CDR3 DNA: TGCAGTGCTAGAGATCTGAGGCTACTAGCGGGGGCGCGAGAGCAGTACTTC. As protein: CSARDLRLLAGAREQYF.

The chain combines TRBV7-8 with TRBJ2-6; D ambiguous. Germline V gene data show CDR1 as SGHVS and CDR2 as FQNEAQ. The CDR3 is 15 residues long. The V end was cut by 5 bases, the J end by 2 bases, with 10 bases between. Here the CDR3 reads CASSSWLPGANVLTF. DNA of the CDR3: TGTGCCAGCAGCAGCTGGCTCCCTGGGGCCAACGTCCTGACTTTC.

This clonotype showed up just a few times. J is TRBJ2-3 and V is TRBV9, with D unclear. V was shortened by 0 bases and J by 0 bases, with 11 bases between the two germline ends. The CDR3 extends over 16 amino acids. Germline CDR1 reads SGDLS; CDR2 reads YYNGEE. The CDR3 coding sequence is TGTGCCAGCAGCGTAGGGTCTTGGTTAAGCACAGATACGCAGTATTTT. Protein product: CASSVGSWLSTDTQYF.

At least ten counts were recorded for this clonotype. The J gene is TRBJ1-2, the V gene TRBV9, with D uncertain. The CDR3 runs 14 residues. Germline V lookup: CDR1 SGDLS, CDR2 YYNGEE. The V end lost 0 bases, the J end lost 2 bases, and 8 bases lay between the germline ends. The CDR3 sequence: CASSVANVNYGYTF. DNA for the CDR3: TGTGCCAGCAGCGTAGCAAATGTGAACTATGGCTACACCTTC.

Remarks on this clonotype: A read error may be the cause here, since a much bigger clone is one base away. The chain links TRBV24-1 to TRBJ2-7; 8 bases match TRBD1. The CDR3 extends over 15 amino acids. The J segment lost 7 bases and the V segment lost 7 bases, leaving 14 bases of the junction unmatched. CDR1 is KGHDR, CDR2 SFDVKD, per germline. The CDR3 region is CATSPGGTGQSEQYF. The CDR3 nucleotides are TGTGCCACCAGCCCAGGGGGCACCGGTCAATCGGAGCAGTACTTC.

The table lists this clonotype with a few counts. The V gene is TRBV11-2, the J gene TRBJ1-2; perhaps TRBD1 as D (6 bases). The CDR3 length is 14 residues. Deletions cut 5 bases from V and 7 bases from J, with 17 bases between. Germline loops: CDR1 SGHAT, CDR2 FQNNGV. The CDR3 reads CASSQSSRGSGYTF. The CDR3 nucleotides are TGTGCCAGCAGCCAGAGCTCCAGGGGTTCTGGCTACACCTTC.

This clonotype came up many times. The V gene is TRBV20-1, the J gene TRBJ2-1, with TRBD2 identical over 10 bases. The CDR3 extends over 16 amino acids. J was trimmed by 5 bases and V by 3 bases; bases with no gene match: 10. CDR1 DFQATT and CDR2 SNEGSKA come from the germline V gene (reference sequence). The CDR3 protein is CSASPALAGGHNEQFF. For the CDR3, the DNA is TGCAGTGCTAGTCCAGCTTTAGCGGGGGGCCACAATGAGCAGTTCTTC.

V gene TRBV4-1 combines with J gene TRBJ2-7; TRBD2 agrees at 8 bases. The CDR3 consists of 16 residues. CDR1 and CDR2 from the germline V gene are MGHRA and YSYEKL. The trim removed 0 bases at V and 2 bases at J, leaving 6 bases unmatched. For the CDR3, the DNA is TGCGCCAGCAGCCAAGAGTCAGGACTAGCAGCCTACGAGCAGTACTTC. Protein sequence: CASSQESGLAAYEQYF.

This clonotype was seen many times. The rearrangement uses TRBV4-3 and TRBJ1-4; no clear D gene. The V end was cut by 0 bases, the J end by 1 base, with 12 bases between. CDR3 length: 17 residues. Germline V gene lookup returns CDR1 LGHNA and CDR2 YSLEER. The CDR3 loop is CASSQDAVRGTNEKLFF. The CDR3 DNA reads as TGCGCCAGCAGCCAAGATGCAGTCCGTGGAACTAATGAAAAACTGTTTTTT.

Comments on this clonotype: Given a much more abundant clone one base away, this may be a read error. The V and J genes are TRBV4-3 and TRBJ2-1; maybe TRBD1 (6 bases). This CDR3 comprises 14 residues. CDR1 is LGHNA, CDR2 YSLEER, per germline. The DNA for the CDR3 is TGCGCCAGCGGCCAAGTAACAGGGAGAGGTGAGCAGTTCTTC. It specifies CASGQVTGRGEQFF.

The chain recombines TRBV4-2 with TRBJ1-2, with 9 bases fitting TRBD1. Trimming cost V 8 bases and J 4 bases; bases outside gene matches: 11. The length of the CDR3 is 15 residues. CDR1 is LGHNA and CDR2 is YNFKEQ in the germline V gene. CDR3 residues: CASSPRDRASYGYTF. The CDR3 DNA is TGTGCCAGCTCACCAAGGGACAGGGCAAGCTATGGCTACACCTTC.

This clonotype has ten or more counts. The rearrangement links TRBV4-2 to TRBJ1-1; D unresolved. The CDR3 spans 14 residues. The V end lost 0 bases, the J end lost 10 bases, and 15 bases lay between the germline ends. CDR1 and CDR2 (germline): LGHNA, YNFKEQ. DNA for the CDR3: TGTGCCAGCAGCCAAGAGGGTAGAGACCTTTTAGCTTTCTTT. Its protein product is CASSQEGRDLLAFF.

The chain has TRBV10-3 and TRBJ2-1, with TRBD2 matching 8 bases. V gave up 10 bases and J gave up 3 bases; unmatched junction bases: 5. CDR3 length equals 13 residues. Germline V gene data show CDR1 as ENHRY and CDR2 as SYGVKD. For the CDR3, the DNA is TGTGCCACCAGGAGCGGGGGCTACAATGAGCAGTTCTTC. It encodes CATRSGGYNEQFF.